Sequencing of this TCR beta chain was carried out in a study of long-term antiretroviral therapy in people with HIV. A single count supports this clone. Antigen specificity is unknown. The V end was cut by 5 bases, the J end by 8 bases, with 21 bases between. Germline lookup yields CDR1 KGHSH and CDR2 LQKENI. This CDR3 contains 15 residues. Run at survey level, the immunoSEQ assay was version v3.0. The protocol was immunoSEQ multiplex PCR, while the TCRdb copy is restricted to in-frame clones and leaves out a portion. The sample yields tens of thousands of clones, 88% seen once. Overall study results and limits: Repertoires from HIV showed CDR3 length ranges narrower than those of controls.

The sequence derives from a man under 40 with HIV. This chain connects TRBV18 to TRBJ1-2; D uncertain. This material consisted of unsorted PBMCs, taken about 4.3 years after starting antiretroviral therapy. The chain's CDR3 is CASSAITDGRRGYTF. CDR3 in DNA: TGTGCCAGCTCAGCTATCACGGACGGCCGGCGCGGCTACACCTTC.